This entry features one T cell receptor beta chain sequence. Its specificity is not known. Trimming left V 3 bases short and J 0 bases short, with 9 bases between. The CDR3 is made up of 15 amino acids. Germline CDR1 is SGHNT and CDR2 is YYREEE (reference sequence). Here immunoSEQ multiplex PCR was the method, and the copy in TCRdb shows in-frame clones only, minus some. The sample carries approximately 100,000 clones, about 90% recorded once. This specimen comes from a study of T cell responses to AZD1222 COVID-19 vaccine. At the level of the study: Second doses were pooled across both intervals (about 4 or about 12 weeks).

Study-level points and caveats: The donor cohort was predominantly white British with a female majority, and clonal diversity may have been underestimated.

The receptor's source is an adult in good health. V and J are TRBV5-4 and TRBJ2-2; D remains unclear. This material consisted of peripheral blood, taken on day 0 of AZD1222 vaccination. As DNA, the CDR3 is TGTGCCAGCAGCTCGGGCGGACCGAACACCGGGGAGCTGTTTTTT. Amino acid sequence: CASSSGGPNTGELFF.